Below are 20 T cell receptor beta chains sequenced from a single sample in a study of blood T cell repertoires in COVID-19. TCRdb's table, derived via immunoSEQ multiplex PCR, lists solely in-frame clones and lacks some. The repertoire has 200,000 or so clones, around 85% of them found once; the top ten carry approximately 11%. The specimen sequenced was peripheral blood. These receptors were taken from a human donor with active or convalescent COVID-19. The donor label of this sample is uncertain.

This clone was seen a few times. The V gene is TRBV20-1, the J gene TRBJ2-7, with 9 bases identical to TRBD2. The CDR3 totals 14 residues. Losses at the gene ends were 3 bases for V and 4 bases for J; bases not matched to a gene: 7. The germline gives CDR1 DFQATT, CDR2 SNEGSKA (reference sequence). In DNA form, the CDR3 reads TGCAGTGCTAGTGCGGGGGGGGCTGGGTACGAGCAGTACTTC. Amino acid sequence: CSASAGGAGYEQYF.

This rearrangement joins TRBV2 to TRBJ1-2, with 11 bases aligning to TRBD1. This CDR3 comprises 13 residues. CDR1 is SNHLY, CDR2 FYNNEI, per germline. The trim removed 7 bases at V and 8 bases at J, leaving 6 bases unmatched. CDR3 DNA sequence: TGTGCCAGCAAGCTGGGACAGGGGGAAGGCTACACCTTC. It yields the protein CASKLGQGEGYTF.

This clone showed up just once. The V and J genes are TRBV7-2 and TRBJ2-2; 10 bases align to TRBD2. Germline V CDR1 and CDR2: SGHTA, FQGNSA. The CDR3 is made up of 16 amino acids. Losses at the gene ends were 0 bases for V and 4 bases for J; bases not matched to a gene: 2. The CDR3 region is CASSLASGGATGELFF. The CDR3 DNA reads as TGTGCCAGCAGCTTAGCAAGCGGGGGGGCCACCGGGGAGCTGTTTTTT.

The chain uses TRBV5-1 and TRBJ2-5; D not resolved. The length of the CDR3 is 14 residues. Deletions cut 4 bases from V and 1 base from J, with 11 bases between. CDR1 is SGHRS and CDR2 is YFSETQ in the germline V gene. CDR3 nucleotides: TGCGCCAGCAGCATGGGTAGTGCCCAAGAGACCCAGTACTTC. Protein product: CASSMGSAQETQYF.

The chain uses TRBV11-2 and TRBJ2-7; TRBD1 agrees at 8 bases. The CDR3 is made up of 15 amino acids. Germline loops: CDR1 SGHAT, CDR2 FQNNGV. The V and J ends lost 5 bases and 3 bases, in that order; junction bases with no gene match: 9. This CDR3 reads CASSVGQGELYEQYF. CDR3 DNA sequence: TGTGCCAGCAGCGTAGGACAGGGAGAACTCTACGAGCAGTACTTC. Using reference TRBV11-2 and TRBJ2-7 for the parts outside the CDR3, the full variable domain is EAGVAQSPRYKIIEKRQSVAFWCNPISGHATLYWYQQILGQGPKLLIQFQNNGVVDDSQLPKDRFSAERLKGVDSTLKIQPAKLEDSAVYLCASSVGQGELYEQYFGPGTRLTVT.

This clone was picked up a small number of times. The chain links TRBV10-3 to TRBJ2-7, with 13 bases aligning to TRBD2. The trim removed 4 bases at V and 1 base at J, leaving 4 bases unmatched. CDR1 is ENHRY and CDR2 is SYGVKD in the germline V gene. This CDR3 comprises 16 residues. DNA of the CDR3: TGTGCCATCAGTGTCGGACTAGCGGGGGATTCCTACGAGCAGTACTTC. Encoded protein: CAISVGLAGDSYEQYF.

The gene calls are TRBV29-1 and TRBJ2-3; 7 nucleotides match TRBD2. This CDR3 spans 14 amino acids. From germline, CDR1 is SQVTM and CDR2 ANQGSEA. Germline trimming cut 7 bases from V and 2 bases from J; bases unmatched to any gene: 9. CDR3 DNA: TGCAGCGCTCGGCGGGGAGGGACCACAGATACGCAGTATTTT. Translating it yields CSARRGGTTDTQYF.

In this sample, this clone turned up a few times. For the CDR3, the DNA is TGTGCCAGTAGGACCGGACAGGGGGCAGGGCCCCAGCATTTT. It translates to CASRTGQGAGPQHF. This rearrangement joins TRBV19 to TRBJ1-5; the match to TRBD1 covers 11 bases. Germline lookup yields CDR1 LNHDA and CDR2 SQIVND (reference sequence). The ends lost 6 bases at V and 9 bases at J; junction bases unmatched: 7. The CDR3 is 14 amino acids.

The chain recombines TRBV30 with TRBJ2-7; tentatively, D is TRBD1 (5 bases). This CDR3 contains 12 residues. Trimming shortened V by 3 bases and J by 5 bases, and 11 bases separated the two germline ends. Per germline, CDR1 GTSNPN and CDR2 SVGIG (reference sequence). The CDR3 spells CAWSRVFNEQYF. CDR3 nucleotide sequence: TGTGCCTGGAGCAGGGTTTTCAACGAGCAGTACTTC.

The genes are TRBV7-6 and TRBJ1-6; 8 nucleotides line up with TRBD1. With 4 bases clipped from V and 6 bases from J, the junction kept 5 bases outside the gene matches. This CDR3 spans 15 amino acids. CDR1 and CDR2 (germline): SGHVS, FNYEAQ. CDR3 nucleotides: TGTGCCAGCAGCTCTGGACAGGGAGCTAATTCACCCCTCCACTTT. Its translation is CASSSGQGANSPLHF. Full variable domain (remainder filled in from reference TRBV7-6 and TRBJ1-6): GAGVSQSPRYKVTKRGQDVALRCDPISGHVSLYWYRQALGQGPEFLTYFNYEAQQDKSGLPNDRFSAERPEGSISTLTIQRTEQRDSAMYRCASSSGQGANSPLHFGNGTRLTVT.

The J gene is TRBJ2-1, the V gene TRBV20-1, with 8 bases aligning to TRBD2. Trimming removed 3 bases from V and 9 bases from J; junction bases left unmatched: 7. CDR3 length: 13 amino acids. The V gene's germline CDR1 is DFQATT and CDR2 SNEGSKA (reference sequence). CDR3 coding DNA: TGCAGTGCTAGTTCGGGGGGGGGCCCTGAGCAGTTCTTC. Protein sequence: CSASSGGGPEQFF.

The table lists this clone with a count of one. This rearrangement joins TRBV5-1 to TRBJ2-1; D is perhaps TRBD2 (6 bases). The CDR3 consists of 16 residues. CDR1 and CDR2 from the germline V gene are SGHRS and YFSETQ. Trimming stripped 4 bases from V and 0 bases from J, with 14 bases between. The CDR3 loop reads CASSLLAVSSYNEQFF. The CDR3 DNA sequence: TGCGCCAGCAGCCTATTAGCGGTTAGCTCCTACAATGAGCAGTTCTTC. Using reference TRBV5-1 and TRBJ2-1 for the parts outside the CDR3, the full variable domain is KAGVTQTPRYLIKTRGQQVTLSCSPISGHRSVSWYQQTPGQGLQFLFEYFSETQRNKGNFPGRFSGRQFSNSRSEMNVSTLELGDSALYLCASSLLAVSSYNEQFFGPGTRLTVL.

The gene calls are TRBV4-1 and TRBJ1-5, with TRBD1 matching over 9 bases. Germline CDR1 and CDR2: MGHRA and YSYEKL. V dropped 6 bases and J dropped 4; count of bases not matched to a gene: 16. This CDR3 is 18 amino acids long. CDR3 sequence reads: CASSPTPGQGPENQPQHF. As DNA, the CDR3 is TGCGCCAGCAGTCCTACCCCGGGACAGGGCCCCGAAAATCAGCCCCAGCATTTT.

The chain is built from TRBV7-3 and TRBJ1-1, with TRBD1 matching 12 bases. V shed 5 bases, J shed 3 bases, and the junction held 13 bases outside the gene matches. Germline lookup yields CDR1 SGHTA and CDR2 FQGTGA. CDR3 length: 18 amino acids. This CDR3 reads CASSPRRRDRGRDTEAFF. DNA of the CDR3: TGTGCCAGCAGCCCCCGCCGCCGGGACAGGGGGCGGGACACTGAAGCTTTCTTT.

This sequence joins TRBV5-6 and TRBJ2-3; 9 bases align to TRBD2. CDR1 SGHDT and CDR2 YYEEEE come from the germline V gene. J lost 6 bases, V lost 5 bases, and 4 bases had no gene match. The CDR3 consists of 13 residues. CDR3 DNA: TGTGCCAGCAGATCTCTAGCGGGGGATACGCAGTATTTT. Its translation: CASRSLAGDTQYF. Full variable domain (missing parts from reference TRBV5-6 and TRBJ2-3): DAGVTQSPTHLIKTRGQQVTLRCSPKSGHDTVSWYQQALGQGPQFIFQYYEEEERQRGNFPDRFSGHQFPNYSSELNVNALLLGDSALYLCASRSLAGDTQYFGPGTRLTVL.

The V call is TRBV4-3, the J call TRBJ1-2; TRBD1 aligns across 7 bases. With V trimmed by 0 bases and J by 5 bases, 6 bases remained unmatched. Looked up from germline, CDR1 is LGHNA and CDR2 is YSLEER. The CDR3 has 15 residues. Here the CDR3 reads CASSQEGDSFYGYTF. CDR3 nucleotide sequence: TGCGCCAGCAGCCAAGAAGGGGACAGTTTTTATGGCTACACCTTC.

V usage is TRBV27 and J usage is TRBJ2-4, with 8 positions matching TRBD2. Looked up from germline, CDR1 is MNHEY and CDR2 is SMNVEV (reference sequence). V shed 6 bases and J 0 bases; nucleotides not matched to a gene: 7. This CDR3 has 16 amino acids. CDR3: CASSLNSGVAKNIQYF. The CDR3 DNA is TGTGCCAGCAGCCTAAATAGCGGGGTAGCCAAAAACATTCAGTACTTC.

This chain joins TRBV28 and TRBJ1-4, with D tentatively TRBD1 (6 bases). The CDR3 spans 15 residues. CDR1 is MDHEN, CDR2 SYDVKM, per germline. V was shortened by 1 base and J by 6 bases, with 12 bases between the two germline ends. DNA for the CDR3: TGTGCCAGCAGTTTATTGGGGGCCAAGGATGAAAAACTGTTTTTT. The encoded protein is CASSLLGAKDEKLFF.

V and J are TRBV5-5 and TRBJ2-5; 9 bases match TRBD2. In germline, CDR1 is SGHKS, CDR2 YYEKEE (reference sequence). V shed 0 bases, J shed 6 bases, and the junction held 0 bases outside the gene matches. The CDR3 runs to 13 residues. CDR3 nucleotide sequence: TGTGCCAGCAGCTTGGCTAGCGGGAAGACCCAGTACTTC. Amino acid sequence: CASSLASGKTQYF.

This chain connects TRBV6-2 or TRBV6-3 to TRBJ2-5, with 7 bases fitting TRBD2. This CDR3 is 12 amino acids long. The germline CDR1 and CDR2 sequences are MNHEY and SVGEGT. V gave up 6 bases and J gave up 5 bases; unmatched junction bases: 3. Written as DNA, the CDR3 is TGTGCCAGCAGCCCCGGGGGGGAGACCCAGTACTTC. Residues: CASSPGGETQYF.